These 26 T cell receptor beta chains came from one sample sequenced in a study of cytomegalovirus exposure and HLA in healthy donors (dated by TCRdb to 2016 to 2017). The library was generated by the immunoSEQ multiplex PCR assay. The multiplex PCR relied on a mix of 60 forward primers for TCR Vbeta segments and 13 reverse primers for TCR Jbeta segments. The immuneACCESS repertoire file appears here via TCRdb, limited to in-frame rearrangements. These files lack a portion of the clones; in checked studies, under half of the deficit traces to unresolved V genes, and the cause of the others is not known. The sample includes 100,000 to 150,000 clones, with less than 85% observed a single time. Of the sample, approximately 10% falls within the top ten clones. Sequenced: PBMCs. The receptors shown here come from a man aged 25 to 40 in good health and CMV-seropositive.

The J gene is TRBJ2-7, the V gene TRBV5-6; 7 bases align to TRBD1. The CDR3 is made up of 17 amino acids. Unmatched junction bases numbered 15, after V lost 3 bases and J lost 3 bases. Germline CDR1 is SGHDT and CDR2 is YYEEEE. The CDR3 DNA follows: TGTGCCAGCAGCTCAATTGGGACAGTCGGCAGGGGCTACGAGCAGTACTTC. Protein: CASSSIGTVGRGYEQYF.

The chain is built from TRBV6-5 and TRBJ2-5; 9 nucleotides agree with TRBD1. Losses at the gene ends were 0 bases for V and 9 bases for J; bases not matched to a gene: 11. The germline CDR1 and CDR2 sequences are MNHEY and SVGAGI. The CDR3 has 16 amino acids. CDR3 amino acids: CASSYSTSGQGVSQYF. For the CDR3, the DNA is TGTGCCAGCAGTTACTCGACATCGGGACAGGGAGTGTCCCAGTACTTC.

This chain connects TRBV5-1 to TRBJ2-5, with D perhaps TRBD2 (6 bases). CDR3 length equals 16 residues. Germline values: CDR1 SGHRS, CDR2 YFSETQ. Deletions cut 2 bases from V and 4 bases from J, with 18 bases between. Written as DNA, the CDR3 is TGCGCCAGCAGCTTTGGAGGGGATTGGACGGGAGAGACCCAGTACTTC. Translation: CASSFGGDWTGETQYF.

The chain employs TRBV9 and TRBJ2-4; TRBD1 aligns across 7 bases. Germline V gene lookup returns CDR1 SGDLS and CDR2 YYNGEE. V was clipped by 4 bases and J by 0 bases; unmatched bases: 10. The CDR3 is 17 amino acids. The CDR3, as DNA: TGTGCCAGCAGCCCTCTAGGGGGCAGGGGAGCCAAAAACATTCAGTACTTC. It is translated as CASSPLGGRGAKNIQYF.

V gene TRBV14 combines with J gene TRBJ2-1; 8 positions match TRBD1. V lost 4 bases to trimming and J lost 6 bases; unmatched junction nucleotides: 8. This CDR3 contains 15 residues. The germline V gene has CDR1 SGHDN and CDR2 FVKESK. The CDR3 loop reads CASSLRQGPSNEQFF. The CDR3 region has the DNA TGTGCCAGCAGCCTTCGACAGGGGCCTTCCAATGAGCAGTTCTTC.

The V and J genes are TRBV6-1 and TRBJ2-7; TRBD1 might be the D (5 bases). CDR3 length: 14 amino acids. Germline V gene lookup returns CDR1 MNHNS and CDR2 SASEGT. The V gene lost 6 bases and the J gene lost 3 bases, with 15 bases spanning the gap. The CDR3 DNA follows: TGTGCCAGCAGCGGACATACTCCCCTCTACGAGCAGTACTTC. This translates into CASSGHTPLYEQYF.

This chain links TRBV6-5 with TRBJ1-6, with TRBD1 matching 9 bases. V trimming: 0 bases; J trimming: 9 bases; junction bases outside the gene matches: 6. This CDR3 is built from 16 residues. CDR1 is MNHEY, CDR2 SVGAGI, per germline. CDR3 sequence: CASSYSTGGLSSPLHF. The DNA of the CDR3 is TGTGCCAGCAGTTACTCGACAGGGGGACTAAGTTCACCCCTCCACTTT.

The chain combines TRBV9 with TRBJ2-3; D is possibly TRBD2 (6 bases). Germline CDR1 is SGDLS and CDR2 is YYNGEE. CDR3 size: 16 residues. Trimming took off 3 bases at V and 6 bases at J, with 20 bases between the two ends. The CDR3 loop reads CASSGEAGSPLDTQYF. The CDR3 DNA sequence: TGTGCCAGCAGCGGCGAGGCGGGGAGCCCTTTGGATACGCAGTATTTT. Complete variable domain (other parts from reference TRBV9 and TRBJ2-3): DSGVTQTPKHLITATGQRVTLRCSPRSGDLSVYWYQQSLDQGLQFLIQYYNGEERAKGNILERFSAQQFPDLHSELNLSSLELGDSALYFCASSGEAGSPLDTQYFGPGTRLTVL.

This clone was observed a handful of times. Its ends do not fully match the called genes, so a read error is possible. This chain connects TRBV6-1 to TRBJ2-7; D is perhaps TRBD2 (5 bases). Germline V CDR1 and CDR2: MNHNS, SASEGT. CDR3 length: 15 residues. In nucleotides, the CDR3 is TGTGCCAGCAGTGAAGGGGGAGCGAGCTCCAACGAGCAGTACTTC. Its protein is CASSEGGASSNEQYF.

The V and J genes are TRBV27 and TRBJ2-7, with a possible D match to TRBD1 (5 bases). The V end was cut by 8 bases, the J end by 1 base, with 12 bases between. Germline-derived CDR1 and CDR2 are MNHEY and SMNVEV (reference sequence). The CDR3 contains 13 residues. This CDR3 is CASGATLSYEQYF. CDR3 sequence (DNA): TGTGCCAGCGGGGCTACACTTTCCTACGAGCAGTACTTC.

This CDR3 is CASSPFPGTGQGYTF. The CDR3 DNA is TGTGCCAGCAGTCCCTTTCCCGGGACAGGGCAAGGCTACACCTTC. The genes are TRBV6-5 and TRBJ1-2; TRBD1 matches at 9 bases. The CDR3 consists of 15 residues. In germline, CDR1 is MNHEY, CDR2 SVGAGI. V lost 5 bases, J lost 8 bases, and 12 bases stayed unmatched.

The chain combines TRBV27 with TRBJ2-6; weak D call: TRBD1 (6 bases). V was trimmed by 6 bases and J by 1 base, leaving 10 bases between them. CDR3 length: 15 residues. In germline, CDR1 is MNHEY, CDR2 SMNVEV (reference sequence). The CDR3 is CASRVRGSGANVLTF. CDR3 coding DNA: TGTGCCAGCAGAGTAAGGGGGTCTGGGGCCAACGTCCTGACTTTC.

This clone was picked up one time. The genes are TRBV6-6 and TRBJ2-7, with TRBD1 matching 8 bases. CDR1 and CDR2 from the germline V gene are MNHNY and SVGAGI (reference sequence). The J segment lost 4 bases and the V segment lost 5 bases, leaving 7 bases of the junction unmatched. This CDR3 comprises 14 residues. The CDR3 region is CASSKGQGGYEQYF. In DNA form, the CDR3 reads TGTGCCAGCAGTAAAGGACAGGGAGGATACGAGCAGTACTTC.

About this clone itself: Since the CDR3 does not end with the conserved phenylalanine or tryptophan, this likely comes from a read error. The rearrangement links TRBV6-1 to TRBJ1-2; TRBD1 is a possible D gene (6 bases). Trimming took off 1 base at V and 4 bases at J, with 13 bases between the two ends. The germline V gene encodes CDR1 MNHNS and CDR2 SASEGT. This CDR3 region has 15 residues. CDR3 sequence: CASSEVGRGVYGYTI. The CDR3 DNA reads TGTGCCAGCAGTGAAGTGGGCAGGGGTGTCTATGGCTACACCATC.

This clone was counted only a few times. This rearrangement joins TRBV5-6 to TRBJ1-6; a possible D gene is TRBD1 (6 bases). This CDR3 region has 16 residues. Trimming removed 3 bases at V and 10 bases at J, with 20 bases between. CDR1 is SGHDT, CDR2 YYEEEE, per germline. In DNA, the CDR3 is TGTGCCAGCAGCTCCGATCCAACAGGGCTTGGGTCACCCCTCCACTTT. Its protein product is CASSSDPTGLGSPLHF.

CDR3 DNA sequence: TGCGCCAGCAGCCAGTTCCAAGGACAAGAAGCTTTCTTT. It codes for CASSQFQGQEAFF. The V call is TRBV4-1, the J call TRBJ1-1, with a tentative D call TRBD1 (5 bases). Germline lookup yields CDR1 MGHRA and CDR2 YSYEKL. The CDR3 is 13 amino acids. The V and J ends lost 3 bases and 8 bases respectively, with 13 bases between them.

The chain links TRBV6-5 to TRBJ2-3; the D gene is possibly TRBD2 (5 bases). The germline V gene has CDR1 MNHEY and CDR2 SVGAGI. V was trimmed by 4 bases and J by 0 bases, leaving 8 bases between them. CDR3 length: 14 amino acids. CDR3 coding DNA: TGTGCCAGCAGTTTTAGGACTAGCACAGATACGCAGTATTTT. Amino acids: CASSFRTSTDTQYF.

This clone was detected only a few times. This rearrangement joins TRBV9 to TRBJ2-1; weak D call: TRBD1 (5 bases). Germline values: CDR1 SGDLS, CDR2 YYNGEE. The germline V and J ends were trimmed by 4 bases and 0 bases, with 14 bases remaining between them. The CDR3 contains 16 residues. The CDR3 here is CASSTREGVSYNEQFF. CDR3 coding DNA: TGTGCCAGCAGCACCCGTGAAGGGGTCTCCTACAATGAGCAGTTCTTC.

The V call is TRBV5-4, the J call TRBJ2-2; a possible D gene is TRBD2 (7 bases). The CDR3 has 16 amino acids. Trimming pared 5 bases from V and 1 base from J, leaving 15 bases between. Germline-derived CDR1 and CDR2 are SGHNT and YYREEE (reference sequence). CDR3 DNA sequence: TGTGCCAGCAGTTCCCCGGGGGGCAGGAACACCGGGGAGCTGTTTTTT. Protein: CASSSPGGRNTGELFF.

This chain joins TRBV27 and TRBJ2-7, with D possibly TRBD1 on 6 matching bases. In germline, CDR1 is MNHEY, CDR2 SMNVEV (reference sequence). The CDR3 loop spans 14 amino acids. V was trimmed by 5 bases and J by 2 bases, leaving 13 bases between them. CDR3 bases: TGTGCCAGCAGTCGCCGACAGGAAGCCTACGAGCAGTACTTC. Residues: CASSRRQEAYEQYF.

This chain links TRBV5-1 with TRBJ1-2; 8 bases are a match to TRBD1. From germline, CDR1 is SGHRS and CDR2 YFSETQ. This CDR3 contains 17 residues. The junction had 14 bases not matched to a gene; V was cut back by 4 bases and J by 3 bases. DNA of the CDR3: TGCGCCAGCAGCCTACGACAGGGGTCGGGGGAGGACTATGGCTACACCTTC. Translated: CASSLRQGSGEDYGYTF. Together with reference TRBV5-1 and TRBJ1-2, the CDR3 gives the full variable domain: KAGVTQTPRYLIKTRGQQVTLSCSPISGHRSVSWYQQTPGQGLQFLFEYFSETQRNKGNFPGRFSGRQFSNSRSEMNVSTLELGDSALYLCASSLRQGSGEDYGYTFGSGTRLTVV.

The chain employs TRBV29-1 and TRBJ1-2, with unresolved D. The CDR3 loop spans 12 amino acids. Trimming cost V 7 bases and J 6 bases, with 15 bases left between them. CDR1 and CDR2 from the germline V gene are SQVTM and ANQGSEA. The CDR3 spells CSATEIRDGYTF. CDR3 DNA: TGCAGCGCCACGGAGATTCGGGATGGCTACACCTTC.

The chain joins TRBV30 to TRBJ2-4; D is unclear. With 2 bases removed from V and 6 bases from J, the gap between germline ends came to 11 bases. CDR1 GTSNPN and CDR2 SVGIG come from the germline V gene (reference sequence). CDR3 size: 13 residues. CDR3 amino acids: CAWSFDLGNIQYF. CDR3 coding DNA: TGTGCCTGGAGTTTCGACTTGGGAAACATTCAGTACTTC.

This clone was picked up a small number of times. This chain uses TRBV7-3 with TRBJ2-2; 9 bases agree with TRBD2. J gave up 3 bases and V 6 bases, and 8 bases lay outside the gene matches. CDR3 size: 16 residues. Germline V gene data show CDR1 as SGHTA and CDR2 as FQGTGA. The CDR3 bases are TGTGCCAGCAGACGTAGCGGGGGACCTTACACCGGGGAGCTGTTTTTT. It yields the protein CASRRSGGPYTGELFF. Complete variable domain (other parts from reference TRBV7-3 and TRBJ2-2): GAGVSQTPSNKVTEKGKYVELRCDPISGHTALYWYRQSLGQGPEFLIYFQGTGAADDSGLPNDRFFAVRPEGSVSTLKIQRTERGDSAVYLCASRRSGGPYTGELFFGEGSRLTVL.

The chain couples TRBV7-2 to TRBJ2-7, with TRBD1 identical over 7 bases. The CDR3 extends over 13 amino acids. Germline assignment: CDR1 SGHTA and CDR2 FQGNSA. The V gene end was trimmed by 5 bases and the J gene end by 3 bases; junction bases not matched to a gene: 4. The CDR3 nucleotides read TGTGCCAGCAGCCGGGACAGAAGCTACGAGCAGTACTTC. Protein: CASSRDRSYEQYF. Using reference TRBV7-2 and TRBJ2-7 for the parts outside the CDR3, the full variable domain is GAGVSQSPSNKVTEKGKDVELRCDPISGHTALYWYRQSLGQGLEFLIYFQGNSAPDKSGLPSDRFSAERTGGSVSTLTIQRTQQEDSAVYLCASSRDRSYEQYFGPGTRLTVT.

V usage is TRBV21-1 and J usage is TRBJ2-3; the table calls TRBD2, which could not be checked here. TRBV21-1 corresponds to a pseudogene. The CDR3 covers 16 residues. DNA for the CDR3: TGTGCCAGCAGCACCAAAGCGGGGGGGCCGACAGATACGCAGTATTTT. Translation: CASSTKAGGPTDTQYF.